These T cell receptor beta chains were read from a single sample in a study of chemoradiotherapy in HPV16-positive cancers. Profiling relied on immunoSEQ multiplex PCR, and the TCRdb table lists in-frame clones only, not all of them. The repertoire consists of approximately 34,000 clones, with 80% to 90% occurring once and the leading ten covering 3.1%. Sample: blood, taken from a patient who underwent chemoradiotherapy. The source of these receptors is a human donor with HPV-associated anogenital cancer. CDR3s include the opening cysteine and the closing phenylalanine or tryptophan. D genes are given only for firm matches. Some rows mark clone size as missing; the rest say once, few, many or name a class of expanded clone.

CDR3 DNA,CDR3 protein,D gene,clone size,J gene,V gene
TGTGCCAGCAGTTATGAGAGCTCCTATAATTCACCCCTCCACTTT,CASSYESSYNSPLHF,-,-,TRBJ1-6,TRBV6-5
TGCGCCAGCAGCCTGGCGGGGGGGAGTACCGGGGAGCTGTTTTTT,CASSLAGGSTGELFF,TRBD2,-,TRBJ2-2,TRBV4-1
TGTGCCAGCAGCCCGGGAATTAGCAATCAGCCCCAGCATTTT,CASSPGISNQPQHF,-,-,TRBJ1-5,TRBV7-2
TGCGCCAGCAGCCACGTGGGCCCGTTGGGGCAGTTCTTC,CASSHVGPLGQFF,-,-,TRBJ2-1,TRBV4-1
TGTGCCAGTAGGAACAGGGGAGGGGTCACTAATGAAAAACTGTTTTTT,CASRNRGGVTNEKLFF,TRBD1,few,TRBJ1-4,TRBV19
TGTGCCAGCAGCTCAACCCTGGGCTCCGGAACCGGCAGTAATTCACCCCTCCACTTT,CASSSTLGSGTGSNSPLHF,-,-,TRBJ1-6,TRBV11-2
TGCGCCAGCAGCTCAACCTTGACAGGATCGAACACTGAAGCTTTCTTT,CASSSTLTGSNTEAFF,-,-,TRBJ1-1,TRBV5-1
TGTGCCAGCAGTTACTCCCAGACGCAAGGGGAGACCCAGTACTTC,CASSYSQTQGETQYF,-,-,TRBJ2-5,TRBV6-5
TGCGCCAGCAGCCAAGAGGCGGCAGCCGTGGGCAATCAGCCCCAGCATTTT,CASSQEAAAVGNQPQHF,-,-,TRBJ1-5,TRBV4-3
TGTGCCAGCAGCCGAGGACAGGGGGGGGAAAAACTGTTTTTT,CASSRGQGGEKLFF,TRBD1,-,TRBJ1-4,TRBV4-2
TGTGCCAGCAGCTTAGATCATTATGGAAACACCATATATTTT,CASSLDHYGNTIYF,-,-,TRBJ1-3,TRBV11-2
TGTGCCAGCAGTCTCGGGGGGCCTAATGAAAAACTGTTTTTT,CASSLGGPNEKLFF,-,-,TRBJ1-4,TRBV27
TGTGCCAGCTCACCACCCCATAGACGCTCCTACGAGCAGTACTTC,CASSPPHRRSYEQYF,-,-,TRBJ2-7,TRBV18
TGTGCCAGCAGCCCACAGACAGGGGGGCGCGGGGAGCTGTTTTTT,CASSPQTGGRGELFF,TRBD1,-,TRBJ2-2,TRBV9
TGTGCCAGCAGTGAAGGGTTAGGGCTCTTCACAGATACGCAGTATTTT,CASSEGLGLFTDTQYF,-,-,TRBJ2-3,TRBV6-1
TGTGCCAGCGGCGGGCCGTCGGATAATCAGCCCCAGCATTTT,CASGGPSDNQPQHF,-,-,TRBJ1-5,TRBV19
TGTGCCAGCAGCTTACTGGGGGGCAATGAGCAGTTCTTC,CASSLLGGNEQFF,-,-,TRBJ2-1,TRBV7-2
TGTGCCAGCAGTGAGGGACTAGCGGGAGATCGCTCCTACGAGCAGTACTTC,CASSEGLAGDRSYEQYF,TRBD2,-,TRBJ2-7,TRBV2
TGTGCCAGCAGTGAAATCCCGCTGTCCCCAGATACGCAGTATTTT,CASSEIPLSPDTQYF,-,-,TRBJ2-3,TRBV2
TGTGCCAGCAGCAGGACAGGGCTCCAAGAGACCCAGTACTTC,CASSRTGLQETQYF,TRBD1,-,TRBJ2-5,TRBV5-6
TGTGCCAGCAACGCCCAGGGGTATAGCAATCAGCCCCAGCATTTT,CASNAQGYSNQPQHF,-,few,TRBJ1-5,TRBV2
TGTGCCATCGGCGCGGGAGGGCAAGGCGGGGAGCTGTTTTTT,CAIGAGGQGGELFF,TRBD2,-,TRBJ2-2,TRBV10-3
TGTGCCAGCAGCTCCATAGGACAGGGCATCTACGAAAAACTGTTTTTT,CASSSIGQGIYEKLFF,TRBD1,-,TRBJ1-4,TRBV7-2
TGTGCCAGCAGTCGAAACAGGCGGGAGACCCAGTACTTC,CASSRNRRETQYF,-,-,TRBJ2-5,TRBV7-7
TGTGCCAGCAGCATACTAGACACCTACGAGCAGTACTTC,CASSILDTYEQYF,-,-,TRBJ2-7,TRBV11-1
TGTGCCAGCAGCCATAATAGAGATACGCAGTATTTT,CASSHNRDTQYF,-,-,TRBJ2-3,TRBV6-6
TGTGCCAGTAAACAGGGCCTCAATGAAAAACTGTTTTTT,CASKQGLNEKLFF,-,-,TRBJ1-4,TRBV27
TGTGCCAGCAGCTCCCCAGGGGGGTCCGGCTACACCTTC,CASSSPGGSGYTF,TRBD1,once,TRBJ1-2,TRBV7-2
TGTGCCAGCAGCCCGGCTAGCGGGGCACACAATGAGCAGTTCTTC,CASSPASGAHNEQFF,TRBD2,-,TRBJ2-1,TRBV7-2
TGTGCCAGCAGCATCTACAGGGACCTCGCCTACGAGCAGTACTTC,CASSIYRDLAYEQYF,-,-,TRBJ2-7,TRBV13
TGTGCCAGCAGCCCTCAGGGAATAGGGGCCTCCTACGAGCAGTACTTC,CASSPQGIGASYEQYF,-,-,TRBJ2-7,TRBV4-2
TGTGCCAGCAGTTTAGGAGGGGCAGGGGTTGCGGGAAACACCATATATTTT,CASSLGGAGVAGNTIYF,-,once,TRBJ1-3,TRBV28
TGTGCCAGTAGTATCCCGGACAAGTTGAACACTGAAGCTTTCTTT,CASSIPDKLNTEAFF,-,-,TRBJ1-1,TRBV19
TGTGCCAGCAGTTTATCCGGGACAGTCTCCTACAATGAGCAGTTCTTC,CASSLSGTVSYNEQFF,TRBD1,once,TRBJ2-1,TRBV27
TGCGCCAGCAGTGAGGGTAGAGCGGGGGGAAGGACCGGGGAGCTGTTTTTT,CASSEGRAGGRTGELFF,TRBD2,-,TRBJ2-2,TRBV10-1
TGTGCCAGCACGGCAGGGGGGATGCACGAGCAGTACTTC,CASTAGGMHEQYF,-,-,TRBJ2-7,TRBV7-9
TGTGCCAGCTCACCACCGGGACAGGCCAACCCATACGAGCAGTACTTC,CASSPPGQANPYEQYF,TRBD1,-,TRBJ2-7,TRBV18
TGCGCCAGCAGCCAGTCAAGATTAGCTGCCTACGAGCAGTACTTC,CASSQSRLAAYEQYF,-,-,TRBJ2-7,TRBV4-3
TGTGCCAGCAGCTTTAGACAGGGGAACACCGGGGAGCTGTTTTTT,CASSFRQGNTGELFF,TRBD1,-,TRBJ2-2,TRBV7-2
TGTGCCAGCAGCCAGACCCCGGGGGCGAACACTGAAGCTTTCTTT,CASSQTPGANTEAFF,-,-,TRBJ1-1,TRBV9
TGTGCCAGCTCAGTCAGGGCGACGGGCACTGAAGCTTTCTTT,CASSVRATGTEAFF,-,once,TRBJ1-1,TRBV18
TGCAGCGTCGGACAGGGGAACCCAAACACTGAAGCTTTCTTT,CSVGQGNPNTEAFF,TRBD1,-,TRBJ1-1,TRBV29-1
TGTGCCAGCAGCCGAAACACTGAAGCTTTCTTT,CASSRNTEAFF,-,-,TRBJ1-1,TRBV5-8
TGTGCCCTGGCAAACTCAGGTCCCTCCTACGAGCAGTACTTC,CALANSGPSYEQYF,-,once,TRBJ2-7,TRBV30
TGCGCCAGCAGCCAAGGTCCCTCCTACGAGCAGTACTTC,CASSQGPSYEQYF,-,once,TRBJ2-7,TRBV4-3
TGTGCCATCAGGGAGACTGGGGGGGTTGAGACCCAGTACTTC,CAIRETGGVETQYF,TRBD2,-,TRBJ2-5,TRBV10-3
TGTGCCAGCAGCCATGGAGACAGGGAAAATGAAAAACTGTTTTTT,CASSHGDRENEKLFF,TRBD1,-,TRBJ1-4,TRBV7-9
TGTGCCAGCAGCCGGGACTTTTCCACAGATACGCAGTATTTT,CASSRDFSTDTQYF,-,-,TRBJ2-3,TRBV7-9
TGTGCCTGGATGGGGACAGGCCTCTCCTACGAGCAGTACTTC,CAWMGTGLSYEQYF,TRBD1,once,TRBJ2-7,TRBV30
TGTGCCAGCAGCCTTCCCGGGCCCTCGAACGAGCAGTACTTC,CASSLPGPSNEQYF,-,-,TRBJ2-7,TRBV5-4
TGCGCCAGCAGCCAAGGGGGGACTAGGTTGACCAACGAGCAGTACTTC,CASSQGGTRLTNEQYF,TRBD2,-,TRBJ2-7,TRBV4-3
TGCGCCAGCAGCCTCGGGACTGCTAACACAGATACGCAGTATTTT,CASSLGTANTDTQYF,-,few,TRBJ2-3,TRBV5-1
TGTGCCTGGAGTGTAGGACAGGGGCAGAATTCACCCCTCCACTTT,CAWSVGQGQNSPLHF,TRBD1,-,TRBJ1-6,TRBV30
TGTGCCAGCAGTGGCCGGAGCGGGGGGGCTACTAGCACAGATACGCAGTATTTT,CASSGRSGGATSTDTQYF,TRBD2,-,TRBJ2-3,TRBV6-1
TGTGCCAGCAGCTTAGGGGGTTCTAGAGGGTTCAATGAGCAGTTCTTC,CASSLGGSRGFNEQFF,-,-,TRBJ2-1,TRBV11-2